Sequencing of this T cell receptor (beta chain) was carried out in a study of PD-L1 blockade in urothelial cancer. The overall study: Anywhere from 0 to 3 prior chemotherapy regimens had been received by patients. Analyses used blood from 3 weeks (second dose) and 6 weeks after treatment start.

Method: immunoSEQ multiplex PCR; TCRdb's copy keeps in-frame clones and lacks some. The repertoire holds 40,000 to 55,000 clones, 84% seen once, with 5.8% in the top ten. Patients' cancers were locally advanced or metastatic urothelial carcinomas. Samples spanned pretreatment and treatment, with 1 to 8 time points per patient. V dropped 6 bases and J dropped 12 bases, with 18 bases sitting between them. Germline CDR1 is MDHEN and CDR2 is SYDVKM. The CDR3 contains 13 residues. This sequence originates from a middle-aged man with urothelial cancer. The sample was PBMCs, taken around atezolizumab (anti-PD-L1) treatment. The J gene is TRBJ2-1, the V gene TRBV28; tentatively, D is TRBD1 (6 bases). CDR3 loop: CASSQGQPGGQFF. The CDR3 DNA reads TGTGCCAGCAGCCAAGGACAGCCCGGAGGGCAGTTCTTC.